The clone carrying this TCR beta chain was observed a few times. Its antigen is unidentified. Combining a sample-barcoded 5' primer with a J-beta primer mix, a second PCR ran for about 7 to 11 cycles. Carrying 12 random nucleotides, a template-switch adaptor labeled each individual cDNA molecule. TCRdb reanalysed the 5' RACE reads using MiXCR and keeps one entry per CDR3 protein. The repertoire consists of fewer than 900,000 distinct CDR3 sequences, with roughly 44% occurring once and the leading ten covering approximately 22%. This sample was included in a study of blood T cells in healthy people across ages. Study-level findings and limits: Strong correlation existed between TCR beta diversity and naive T cell percentage. Unknown donor CMV status possibly confounded expanded clonotype changes. Whereas aged donors had fewer naive CD4+ cells, long-lived donors had more of them and higher diversity.

CDR1 and CDR2 (germline): SGHVS, FNYEAQ. Losses at the gene ends were 5 bases for V and 5 bases for J; bases not matched to a gene: 10. The CDR3 has 15 residues. The chain carries TRBV7-6 and TRBJ2-7, with 9 bases that match TRBD2. The sequencing sample was made of blood. This clonotype originated in a woman in her sixties in good health. The CDR3 nucleotides read TGTGCCAGCAGCCCCCTAGGACTAGCGTCGAACGAGCAGTACTTC. Amino acids: CASSPLGLASNEQYF.